In this sample, the clone carrying this T cell receptor (beta chain) turned up once. Noted time point: after trial treatment. The treatment is: LDRT plus nivolumab, ipilimumab, low-dose cyclophosphamide and aspirin (RACIN trial). First-strand cDNA used TRAV- and TRBV-specific primers, covering alpha and beta chains. The TCRs were subjected to amplification over approximately 20 PCR cycles employing a constant-region primer in conjunction with a V-primer adapter. MiXCR was run by TCRdb on the reads, yielding one entry per CDR3 protein. The profile shows 30,000 or so distinct CDR3 sequences, around 50% of them singletons. The germline V gene has CDR1 MNHNS and CDR2 SASEGT. This CDR3 region has 13 residues. V lost 2 bases and J lost 3, with 5 bases in between. This entry comes from a study of low-dose radiotherapy and immunotherapy resistance in tumors.

This chain links TRBV6-1 with TRBJ2-4; the D is unclear. The sample consisted of PBMCs, taken after low-dose radiotherapy plus immunotherapy. This clonotype was obtained from a male donor with gallbladder cancer. This chain's CDR3 is CASSEYNKNIQYF. The CDR3 coding sequence is TGTGCCAGCAGTGAATATAACAAAAACATTCAGTACTTC.